These 9 T cell receptor beta chains came from one sample sequenced in a study of blood T cell repertoires in COVID-19. Clones were read by immunoSEQ multiplex PCR, and TCRdb kept only the in-frame ones, dropping some. This table holds 140,000 to 150,000 clones, around 82% found once. Sample: PBMCs or T cells enriched from blood (not recorded which). Receptors originate from a woman aged 45-65 years who had recovered from COVID-19.

The chain joins TRBV7-9 to TRBJ2-7, with D tentatively TRBD1 (6 bases). Germline V gene lookup returns CDR1 SEHNR and CDR2 FQNEAQ (reference sequence). Trimming removed 5 bases from V and 6 bases from J, with 11 bases in between. This CDR3 is 12 amino acids long. Written as DNA, the CDR3 is TGTGCCAGCAGCCAGGTGGGGGCCGAGCAGTACGTC. Protein: CASSQVGAEQYV.

The V call is TRBV6-5, the J call TRBJ2-3; the match to TRBD1 covers 7 bases. CDR1 and CDR2 from the germline V gene are MNHEY and SVGAGI. Trimming removed 5 bases from V and 3 bases from J; junction bases left unmatched: 8. This CDR3 region has 15 residues. The CDR3 bases are TGTGCCAGCAGTCTCAGACAGGGCGGGACAGATACGCAGTATTTT. Translated: CASSLRQGGTDTQYF.

The table lists this clone with a few counts. The chain uses TRBV7-9 and TRBJ1-2; TRBD1 might be the D (5 bases). This CDR3 has 14 residues. V dropped 5 bases and J dropped 2 bases, with 12 bases sitting between them. The germline gives CDR1 SEHNR, CDR2 FQNEAQ (reference sequence). The CDR3 sequence: CASSRGDSNYGYTF. The CDR3 region has the DNA TGTGCCAGCAGCCGGGGGGACTCGAACTATGGCTACACCTTC.

This sequence joins TRBV29-1 and TRBJ2-1; D may be TRBD2 (6 bases). Trimming removed 1 base from V and 2 bases from J, with 6 bases in between. CDR3 size: 13 residues. The V gene's germline CDR1 is SQVTM and CDR2 ANQGSEA. This chain's CDR3 is CSVEGTTYNEQFF. CDR3 bases: TGCAGCGTTGAAGGGACTACCTACAATGAGCAGTTCTTC.

This chain uses TRBV28 with TRBJ2-3; 11 positions agree with TRBD2. Germline CDR1 and CDR2: MDHEN and SYDVKM. Trimming took 6 bases from V and 0 from J; bases not matched to a gene: 11. The CDR3 is 18 residues long. CDR3 in DNA: TGTGCCAGCAGGCGCCTACTAGCGGGGGTTTTTAGCACAGATACGCAGTATTTT. Translating it yields CASRRLLAGVFSTDTQYF.

This clone was counted a single time. The CDR3 protein is CASSSDSPGSGNTIYF. The CDR3 coding sequence is TGCGCCAGCAGCTCTGACAGTCCCGGCTCTGGAAACACCATATATTTT. V usage is TRBV5-1 and J usage is TRBJ1-3; TRBD1 is a possible D gene (5 bases). The CDR3 sequence is 16 residues long. The V end lost 3 bases, the J end lost 0 bases, and 13 bases lay between the germline ends. Germline CDR1 and CDR2: SGHRS and YFSETQ.

This chain links TRBV2 with TRBJ1-4; D possibly corresponds to TRBD1 (5 bases). Trimming removed 5 bases at V and 7 bases at J, with 8 bases between. The CDR3 sequence is 12 residues long. The germline V gene encodes CDR1 SNHLY and CDR2 FYNNEI. This CDR3 reads CASSSGGEKLFF. For the CDR3, the DNA is TGTGCCAGCAGTAGCGGGGGTGAAAAACTGTTTTTT.

The V and J genes are TRBV6-5 and TRBJ2-5; TRBD1 is a possible D gene (5 bases). Germline values: CDR1 MNHEY, CDR2 SVGAGI. CDR3 length: 13 residues. The germline V and J ends were trimmed by 7 bases and 2 bases, with 11 bases remaining between them. The CDR3 DNA follows: TGTGCCAGCACCCCCCCAGGGCAAGAGACCCAGTACTTC. Its protein product is CASTPPGQETQYF.

This clone was seen more than once but under ten times. The chain employs TRBV6-5 and TRBJ2-7; TRBD1 matches 11 bases. Germline V CDR1 and CDR2: MNHEY, SVGAGI. Trimming took 7 bases from V and 3 from J; bases not matched to a gene: 8. The CDR3 contains 15 residues. The DNA of the CDR3 is TGTGCCAGCACCCGTTCGGGACAGGGGGTCTACGAGCAGTACTTC. It encodes CASTRSGQGVYEQYF.